A single sample is the source of the 32 T cell receptor beta chains below, sequenced in a study of T cells after yellow fever vaccination (dated by TCRdb to the late 2010s). Library prep was done by 5' RACE. The run used an Illumina HiSeq 2500. TCRdb's own reprocessing of the public reads used fastp at Q25 and MiXCR and kept productive beta chains. Every CDR3 protein is listed once, alongside the most common genes and DNA of its rows. Across this sample there are 25,000 to 30,000 distinct CDR3 sequences, with about 5% seen only once. About 40% of the sample is taken by the ten largest. Per the publication, the treatment or condition label means: live attenuated yellow fever vaccine strain. This material consisted of CD8+ T cells sorted from PBMCs, taken 10 days after the yellow fever booster vaccination. The receptors shown here come from a young man who received the YFV17D yellow fever vaccine.

This clonotype qualifies as medium-sized. CDR3 sequence reads: CASSERDSKGGELFF. The DNA for the CDR3 is TGCGCCAGCAGTGAAAGGGACAGTAAGGGCGGGGAGCTGTTTTTT. The chain couples TRBV10-2 to TRBJ2-2, with 7 bases that match TRBD1. Per the germline V gene, CDR1 is WSHSY and CDR2 is SAAADI. The CDR3 contains 15 residues. V shed 3 bases and J 7 bases; nucleotides not matched to a gene: 8.

This sequence joins TRBV7-9 and TRBJ1-1; D is perhaps TRBD1 (5 bases). This CDR3 comprises 15 residues. V was trimmed by 1 base and J by 4 bases, leaving 13 bases between them. Germline V CDR1 and CDR2: SEHNR, FQNEAQ (reference sequence). CDR3 residues: CASSLVIGVGTEAFF. CDR3 sequence (DNA): TGTGCCAGCAGCTTAGTGATAGGGGTGGGCACTGAAGCTTTCTTT.

This clonotype occurred many times. The chain carries TRBV19 and TRBJ2-7; 8 bases are a match to TRBD2. The ends lost 1 base at V and 4 bases at J; junction bases unmatched: 6. The CDR3 runs to 15 residues. From germline, CDR1 is LNHDA and CDR2 SQIVND (reference sequence). In DNA form, the CDR3 reads TGTGCCAGTAGTATAGGGAGCGGGAGCCAGTACGAGCAGTACTTC. Protein product: CASSIGSGSQYEQYF.

This clonotype was recorded many times. The rearrangement uses TRBV12-3 or TRBV12-4 and TRBJ2-1; no definite D call. The CDR3 has 14 amino acids. V was cut by 2 bases and J by 6 bases, with 11 bases left in between. As DNA, the CDR3 is TGTGCCAGCAGTTTAACTGCAGAGCTCAATGAGCAGTTCTTC. Protein: CASSLTAELNEQFF.

This clonotype appeared many times. The rearrangement links TRBV7-8 to TRBJ2-1; D is possibly TRBD2 (6 bases). This CDR3 contains 13 residues. V lost 5 bases, J lost 8 bases, and 13 bases lay in between. Germline V gives CDR1 SGHVS, CDR2 FQNEAQ. The CDR3 DNA reads as TGTGCCAGCAGCCGCACTACGGGGGATGAGCAGTTCTTC. The encoded protein is CASSRTTGDEQFF.

This clonotype was seen ten or more times. The rearrangement links TRBV29-1 to TRBJ2-3; D not certain. V shed 4 bases and J shed 1 base, with 18 bases lying between them. CDR1 and CDR2 from the germline V gene are SQVTM and ANQGSEA. The CDR3 is made up of 16 amino acids. CDR3 loop: CSVGVMRRIGTDTQYF. DNA for the CDR3: TGCAGCGTTGGAGTTATGAGACGGATTGGCACAGATACGCAGTATTTT.

The table lists this clonotype with many counts. A junction boundary mismatches the germline segment, possibly from a read error. The chain carries TRBV24-1 and TRBJ2-4; 11 bases align to TRBD1. Germline V gene sequence: CDR1 KGHDR, CDR2 SFDVKD. CDR3 size: 22 residues. The CDR3 sequence: CATGDFQNQDRGLQLAKNIQYF. The DNA for the CDR3 is TGTGCCACCGGTGATTTTCAGAACCAGGACAGGGGGCTTCAACTAGCCAAAAACATTCAGTACTTC.

This clonotype was seen a few times. Sequence at one end of the junction differs from germline and may be a read error. The chain couples TRBV7-9 to TRBJ1-1; D remains unclear. This CDR3 region has 12 residues. CDR1 and CDR2 (germline): SEHNR, FQNEAQ (reference sequence). CDR3 amino acids: CAISTGHTEAFF. DNA of the CDR3: TGTGCCATCAGCACCGGGCACACTGAAGCTTTCTTT.

This clonotype was found many times. The chain recombines TRBV9 with TRBJ2-1, with D perhaps TRBD1 or TRBD2 (5 bases each). This CDR3 has 15 amino acids. Germline loops: CDR1 SGDLS, CDR2 YYNGEE. Deletions cut 3 bases from V and 7 bases from J, with 17 bases between. The CDR3 region is CASSGPDKAANEQFF. The CDR3 DNA follows: TGTGCCAGCAGCGGGCCGGACAAAGCGGCGAATGAGCAGTTCTTC.

Of note for this clonotype: It may be a read error: a sequence one base away is much more abundant. The rearrangement joins TRBV14 to TRBJ2-2; D is ambiguous. Germline V CDR1 and CDR2: SGHDN, FVKESK. CDR3 length equals 15 residues. CDR3 in amino acids: CASSQGPANTRELFF. CDR3 sequence (DNA): TGTGCCAGCAGCCAGGGTCCCGCGAACACCAGGGAGCTGTTTTTT.

In this sample, this clonotype turned up many times. The chain employs TRBV19 and TRBJ2-3, with D possibly TRBD2 on 5 matching bases. The V end lost 1 base, the J end lost 2 bases, and 13 bases lay between the germline ends. Germline-derived CDR1 and CDR2 are LNHDA and SQIVND (reference sequence). CDR3 length: 16 amino acids. The CDR3, as DNA: TGTGCCAGTAGTATAGGAGACTGGACTTACACAGATACGCAGTATTTT. It is translated as CASSIGDWTYTDTQYF.

Many counts were recorded for this clonotype. The chain has TRBV20-1 and TRBJ2-7; D ambiguous. Germline V CDR1 and CDR2: DFQATT, SNEGSKA (reference sequence). The V end was cut by 1 base, the J end by 3 bases, with 10 bases between. The CDR3 runs to 13 residues. DNA of the CDR3: TGCAGTGCTAGAGCTGAGGACCGCTACGAGCAGTACTTC. It codes for CSARAEDRYEQYF.

This clonotype has a count of ten or more. V and J are TRBV12-3 or TRBV12-4 and TRBJ2-1, with D uncertain. V was shortened by 6 bases and J by 4 bases, with 19 bases between the two germline ends. The CDR3 is 16 amino acids. CDR3 protein: CASSQSLLPIYNEQFF. CDR3 bases: TGTGCCAGCAGCCAGAGCCTCCTACCCATTTACAATGAGCAGTTCTTC.

There are many counts of this clonotype. The genes are TRBV3-1 and TRBJ2-3; TRBD2 matches at 15 bases. J was trimmed by 4 bases and V by 3 bases; bases with no gene match: 11. Germline CDR1 is LGHDT and CDR2 is YNNKEL (reference sequence). The CDR3 is made up of 19 amino acids. CDR3 in amino acids: CASSQGLAGGPGKADTQYF. CDR3 in DNA: TGTGCCAGCAGCCAGGGACTAGCGGGAGGCCCGGGGAAAGCAGATACGCAGTATTTT.

In its sample, this clonotype was seen many times. The genes are TRBV7-9 and TRBJ2-1; 8 nucleotides match TRBD2. Losses at the gene ends were 6 bases for V and 8 bases for J; bases not matched to a gene: 6. Germline V gene sequence: CDR1 SEHNR, CDR2 FQNEAQ (reference sequence). The CDR3 runs 13 residues. The CDR3 is CASRREGWDEQFF. The CDR3 DNA follows: TGTGCCAGCAGACGGGAGGGCTGGGATGAGCAGTTCTTC.

This clonotype was detected many times. V gene TRBV20-1 combines with J gene TRBJ2-3; TRBD2 might be the D (6 bases). This CDR3 contains 16 residues. Germline CDR1 DFQATT, CDR2 SNEGSKA (reference sequence). Between the trimmed V and J ends, which lost 4 bases and 2 bases, there was a span of 19 bases. DNA of the CDR3: TGCAGTGCTAATAACTGGAGGGGCGGGTACACAGATACGCAGTATTTT. As protein: CSANNWRGGYTDTQYF.

This clonotype was found many times. The rearrangement uses TRBV29-1 and TRBJ2-7, with TRBD1 as a possible D gene (6 bases). V lost 3 bases and J lost 2, with 14 bases in between. Germline V gene lookup returns CDR1 SQVTM and CDR2 ANQGSEA. This CDR3 spans 14 amino acids. CDR3 sequence reads: CSVETGEHPYEQYF. In nucleotides, the CDR3 is TGCAGCGTTGAGACAGGCGAACATCCCTACGAGCAGTACTTC.

The chain recombines TRBV25-1 with TRBJ1-5, with 8 positions matching TRBD1. The germline CDR1 and CDR2 sequences are MGHDK and SYGVNS. CDR3 length equals 14 residues. The junction had 12 bases not matched to a gene; V was cut back by 10 bases and J by 7 bases. This CDR3 is CAMSPGTGGQPQHF. For the CDR3, the DNA is TGTGCCATGAGCCCTGGGACAGGAGGCCAGCCCCAGCATTTT.

The table lists this clonotype with many counts. V gene TRBV5-6 combines with J gene TRBJ2-5; weak D call: TRBD1 (6 bases). Germline V gives CDR1 SGHDT, CDR2 YYEEEE. This CDR3 region has 17 residues. The germline V and J ends were trimmed by 3 bases and 3 bases, with 21 bases remaining between them. The CDR3 nucleotides read TGTGCCAGCAGCTCACCCACAGGGCTCCATGTGGAAGAGACCCAGTACTTC. Protein sequence: CASSSPTGLHVEETQYF. Drawing the rest from reference TRBV5-6 and TRBJ2-5, the complete variable domain is DAGVTQSPTHLIKTRGQQVTLRCSPKSGHDTVSWYQQALGQGPQFIFQYYEEEERQRGNFPDRFSGHQFPNYSSELNVNALLLGDSALYLCASSSPTGLHVEETQYFGPGTRLLVL.

This clonotype was counted ten times or more. This chain joins TRBV7-9 and TRBJ2-5; D uncertain. V dropped 4 bases and J dropped 6 bases, with 12 bases sitting between them. The CDR3 runs 13 residues. The V gene's germline CDR1 is SEHNR and CDR2 FQNEAQ (reference sequence). CDR3 bases: TGTGCCAGCAGCTCGACCGTCAGAAAGACCCAGTACTTC. It is translated as CASSSTVRKTQYF.

This clonotype was seen repeatedly, ten times or more. The V call is TRBV4-2, the J call TRBJ1-6; TRBD1 matches at 9 bases. Germline lookup yields CDR1 LGHNA and CDR2 YNFKEQ. The CDR3 covers 15 residues. Trimming removed 1 base from V and 5 bases from J; junction bases left unmatched: 0. CDR3 bases: TGTGCCAGCAGCCAAGGGACAGGGGATAATTCACCCCTCCACTTT. It specifies CASSQGTGDNSPLHF.

This clonotype was detected ten times or more. The chain couples TRBV6-1 to TRBJ1-2; D is possibly TRBD1 (6 bases). Germline V gives CDR1 MNHNS, CDR2 SASEGT. Trimming cost V 3 bases and J 6 bases, with 14 bases left between them. This CDR3 comprises 14 residues. CDR3 sequence reads: CASSDPGHPDGYTF. The CDR3 DNA reads as TGTGCCAGCAGTGACCCGGGACACCCTGATGGCTACACCTTC.

This clonotype was detected ten times or more. The chain couples TRBV20-1 to TRBJ2-1; no firm D call. Trimming pared 7 bases from V and 10 bases from J, leaving 14 bases between. The CDR3 covers 11 residues. Germline-derived CDR1 and CDR2 are DFQATT and SNEGSKA (reference sequence). The CDR3 bases are TGCAGTGTCATTCCCCGGGCCGAGCAGTTCTTC. It specifies CSVIPRAEQFF.

This clonotype was recorded at least ten times. The gene calls are TRBV30 and TRBJ1-1; unclear D gene. The germline gives CDR1 GTSNPN, CDR2 SVGIG (reference sequence). V lost 0 bases and J lost 7, with 9 bases in between. The CDR3 covers 12 residues. Here the CDR3 reads CAWSVLLNEAFF. The CDR3 DNA follows: TGTGCCTGGAGTGTACTGTTAAATGAAGCTTTCTTT.

This clonotype has at least ten counts. This chain connects TRBV5-5 to TRBJ2-3, with D tentatively TRBD1 (6 bases). Trimming took off 2 bases at V and 5 bases at J, with 15 bases between the two ends. Germline V lookup: CDR1 SGHKS, CDR2 YYEKEE (reference sequence). CDR3 size: 15 residues. The CDR3 DNA reads as TGTGCCAGCAGCTTTGGGGGCATGGCCGTAGATACGCAGTATTTT. This translates into CASSFGGMAVDTQYF.

This clonotype was counted many times. This chain connects TRBV20-1 to TRBJ2-3; D not resolved. Germline V gives CDR1 DFQATT, CDR2 SNEGSKA (reference sequence). This CDR3 spans 14 amino acids. The V end lost 4 bases, the J end lost 0 bases, and 11 bases lay between the germline ends. CDR3 in amino acids: CSAIDGSSTDTQYF. DNA of the CDR3: TGCAGTGCTATCGACGGTTCTAGCACAGATACGCAGTATTTT.

This clonotype was recorded many times. This chain uses TRBV7-2 with TRBJ2-7; D not certain. The CDR3 has 11 residues. With 1 base removed from V and 7 bases from J, the gap between germline ends came to 5 bases. Germline CDR1 reads SGHTA; CDR2 reads FQGNSA. The CDR3 DNA reads TGTGCCAGCAGCTTAGTTTTGGAGCAGTACTTC. The encoded protein is CASSLVLEQYF.

This clonotype was recorded many times. Here the CDR3 DNA reads TGTGCCAGCAGCCACGACAGCGTTAATGAAAAACTGTTTTTT. It translates to CASSHDSVNEKLFF. The chain joins TRBV12-3 or TRBV12-4 to TRBJ1-4, with a tentative D call TRBD1 (5 bases). CDR3 length: 14 amino acids. V was cut by 6 bases and J by 4 bases, with 12 bases left in between.

This clonotype was recorded at least ten times. The chain uses TRBV2 and TRBJ2-1; TRBD2 matches at 9 bases. Trimming cost V 8 bases and J 13 bases; bases outside gene matches: 12. The CDR3 extends over 13 amino acids. The germline V gene has CDR1 SNHLY and CDR2 FYNNEI. The chain's CDR3 is CASLGLANRGQFF. The DNA for the CDR3 is TGTGCCAGCCTGGGACTAGCTAACCGAGGCCAGTTCTTC. The whole variable domain, filled in from reference TRBV2 and TRBJ2-1, reads EPEVTQTPSHQVTQMGQEVILRCVPISNHLYFYWYRQILGQKVEFLVSFYNNEISEKSEIFDDQFSVERPDGSNFTLKIRSTKLEDSAMYFCASLGLANRGQFFGPGTRLTVL.

There are many counts of this clonotype. This sequence joins TRBV20-1 and TRBJ2-1; tentatively, D is TRBD1 or TRBD2 (5 bases each). The germline V gene encodes CDR1 DFQATT and CDR2 SNEGSKA (reference sequence). Trimming pared 5 bases from V and 4 bases from J, leaving 12 bases between. The CDR3 sequence is 13 residues long. The CDR3 DNA is TGCAGTGCTGGGGACCTGCCATACAATGAGCAGTTCTTC. Amino acid sequence: CSAGDLPYNEQFF.

This clonotype came up many times. This chain connects TRBV27 to TRBJ2-3; 10 nucleotides line up with TRBD2. Germline assignment: CDR1 MNHEY and CDR2 SMNVEV (reference sequence). This CDR3 has 16 residues. V shed 0 bases, J shed 2 bases, and the junction held 2 bases outside the gene matches. CDR3 bases: TGTGCCAGCAGTTTATCAGCGGGAGGGTCCACAGATACGCAGTATTTT. This encodes CASSLSAGGSTDTQYF.

This clonotype was counted at least ten times. The chain has TRBV29-1 and TRBJ1-3; D ambiguous. Germline CDR1 SQVTM, CDR2 ANQGSEA. Trimming pared 5 bases from V and 0 bases from J, leaving 14 bases between. The CDR3 has 15 residues. The CDR3 coding sequence is TGCAGCGTTATCCTCGCAGGCAACTCTGGAAACACCATATATTTT. Its translation: CSVILAGNSGNTIYF.